This passage covers 28 T cell receptor beta chains from one sample sequenced in a study of OX40 agonist ivuxolimab in advanced cancers. Measured with immunoSEQ multiplex PCR; TCRdb has only the in-frame clones, and not every one. The top ten hold 3.4% of the sample, which has about 94,000 clones, roughly 90% seen once. The source was CD4+ or CD8+ T cells sorted from blood, collected in a trial of the OX40 agonist ivuxolimab. Receptors were obtained from an adult with an advanced solid tumor such as melanoma, head and neck, liver or kidney cancer.

This chain joins TRBV23-1 and TRBJ2-7; TRBD2 matches at 9 bases. TRBV23-1 is identified as an open reading frame with a role that is uncertain. CDR3 length equals 17 residues. J lost 2 bases, V lost 0 bases, and 8 bases had no gene match. The CDR3 nucleotides are TGCGCCAGCAGTCAATCGAGTAGCGGGAGCTTTACCTACGAGCAGTACTTC. Translation: CASSQSSSGSFTYEQYF.

The chain carries TRBV5-1 and TRBJ1-6, with 7 bases aligning to TRBD1. The CDR3 loop spans 16 amino acids. V gave up 0 bases and J gave up 5 bases; unmatched junction bases: 5. CDR1 is SGHRS, CDR2 YFSETQ, per germline. The CDR3 reads CASSLVGGTDNSPLHF. CDR3 DNA sequence: TGCGCCAGCAGCTTGGTCGGGGGGACAGATAATTCACCCCTCCACTTT. Full variable domain (remainder filled in from reference TRBV5-1 and TRBJ1-6): KAGVTQTPRYLIKTRGQQVTLSCSPISGHRSVSWYQQTPGQGLQFLFEYFSETQRNKGNFPGRFSGRQFSNSRSEMNVSTLELGDSALYLCASSLVGGTDNSPLHFGNGTRLTVT.

The chain recombines TRBV7-9 with TRBJ2-7; TRBD1 matches at 7 bases. This CDR3 is built from 17 residues. The germline gives CDR1 SEHNR, CDR2 FQNEAQ (reference sequence). Losses at the gene ends were 5 bases for V and 6 bases for J; bases not matched to a gene: 19. As DNA, the CDR3 is TGTGCCAGCAGCCCAAACTCAGGGACAGTTCGTTCGATCGAGCAGTACTTC. It encodes CASSPNSGTVRSIEQYF.

This clone appeared once. The V and J genes are TRBV4-1 and TRBJ2-2; D is uncertain. CDR3 length: 16 amino acids. Germline CDR1 is MGHRA and CDR2 is YSYEKL. V lost 1 base and J lost 4, with 13 bases in between. The CDR3 nucleotides are TGCGCCAGCAGCCAAGTAGGCAGACTCGTCACCGGGGAGCTGTTTTTT. Translating gives CASSQVGRLVTGELFF.

This clone was counted between two and nine times. The chain is built from TRBV7-9 and TRBJ1-5; D remains unclear. The length of the CDR3 is 13 residues. V lost 1 base, J lost 2 bases, and 3 bases lay in between. Germline V gene data show CDR1 as SEHNR and CDR2 as FQNEAQ (reference sequence). CDR3 sequence (DNA): TGTGCCAGCAGCTTAGAGCGCAATCAGCCCCAGCATTTT. This encodes CASSLERNQPQHF.

The chain joins TRBV21-1 to TRBJ2-5; the table's D call TRBD1 went unverified against the DNA. TRBV21-1 is described as a pseudogene. The CDR3 spans 13 residues. The CDR3 DNA follows: TGTGCCAGCACCCGGACAGGGTGGGAGACCCAGTACTTC. Translation gives CASTRTGWETQYF.

The chain has TRBV10-3 and TRBJ1-1; no clear D. This CDR3 is built from 16 residues. The germline gives CDR1 ENHRY, CDR2 SYGVKD. Trimming took off 0 bases at V and 3 bases at J, with 14 bases between the two ends. CDR3: CAISESKFGNYTEAFF. CDR3 DNA sequence: TGTGCCATCAGTGAGTCAAAGTTTGGCAATTACACTGAAGCTTTCTTT.

The J gene is TRBJ2-5, the V gene TRBV27; D may be TRBD1 (5 bases). The V gene lost 3 bases and the J gene lost 1 base, with 6 bases spanning the gap. The germline CDR1 and CDR2 sequences are MNHEY and SMNVEV (reference sequence). This CDR3 has 13 residues. The CDR3, as DNA: TGTGCCAGCAGTTTCGACAGCCAAGAGACCCAGTACTTC. As protein: CASSFDSQETQYF.

The rearrangement joins TRBV9 to TRBJ2-7, with 7 positions matching TRBD1. J lost 0 bases, V lost 4 bases, and 10 bases had no gene match. The CDR3 loop spans 16 amino acids. Germline CDR1 SGDLS, CDR2 YYNGEE. CDR3 DNA sequence: TGTGCCAGCAGCCTTAGACCGGGACAGATCTCCTACGAGCAGTACTTC. Protein sequence: CASSLRPGQISYEQYF. Variable domain in full (rest from reference TRBV9 and TRBJ2-7): DSGVTQTPKHLITATGQRVTLRCSPRSGDLSVYWYQQSLDQGLQFLIQYYNGEERAKGNILERFSAQQFPDLHSELNLSSLELGDSALYFCASSLRPGQISYEQYFGPGTRLTVT.

The V call is TRBV27, the J call TRBJ1-6; 8 bases fit TRBD1. The CDR3 consists of 18 residues. The germline gives CDR1 MNHEY, CDR2 SMNVEV (reference sequence). Unmatched junction bases numbered 14, after V lost 4 bases and J lost 6 bases. In DNA form, the CDR3 reads TGTGCCAGCAGTTCCCGCCGGGGGGAGGGGACAGGTAATTCACCCCTCCACTTT. Translation: CASSSRRGEGTGNSPLHF.

The chain has TRBV27 and TRBJ2-2; a possible D gene is TRBD2 (6 bases). The length of the CDR3 is 15 residues. Between the trimmed V and J ends, which lost 6 bases and 6 bases, there was a span of 17 bases. In germline, CDR1 is MNHEY, CDR2 SMNVEV (reference sequence). The CDR3: CASRTPRLGAGELFF. In DNA form, the CDR3 reads TGTGCCAGCAGAACCCCACGACTAGGGGCCGGGGAGCTGTTTTTT.

A note on this clone: At one end the junction does not follow the germline gene, possibly because of a read error. V is TRBV19 and J is TRBJ1-1; D is perhaps TRBD1 (6 bases). This CDR3 spans 12 amino acids. Looked up from germline, CDR1 is LNHDA and CDR2 is SQIVND (reference sequence). CDR3 sequence: CASRIGGTEAFF. In DNA form, the CDR3 reads TGTGCCAGTAGAATAGGGGGGACTGAAGCTTTCTTT. Drawing the rest from reference TRBV19 and TRBJ1-1, the complete variable domain is DGGITQSPKYLFRKEGQNVTLSCEQNLNHDAMYWYRQDPGQGLRLIYYSQIVNDFQKGDIAEGYSVSREKKESFPLTVTSAQKNPTAFYLCASRIGGTEAFFGQGTRLTVV.

The rearrangement joins TRBV28 to TRBJ1-5; tentative D call: TRBD1 (6 bases). There are 15 residues in the CDR3. V was clipped by 6 bases and J by 4 bases, with 16 bases between them. The germline V gene encodes CDR1 MDHEN and CDR2 SYDVKM. The CDR3 loop is CASSPRGGENQPQHF. CDR3 nucleotide sequence: TGTGCCAGCAGCCCGAGGGGGGGGGAAAATCAGCCCCAGCATTTT.

V is TRBV15 and J is TRBJ1-1; D gene unclear. V was trimmed by 1 base and J by 1 base, leaving 4 bases between them. CDR1 and CDR2 (germline): LNHNV, YYDKDF (reference sequence). The CDR3 has 13 amino acids. The CDR3 DNA sequence: TGTGCCACCAGCAGAGGTGAGAACACTGAAGCTTTCTTT. Translation gives CATSRGENTEAFF.

The CDR3 loop reads CASRDSPEQFF. For the CDR3, the DNA is TGTGCCAGCAGGGACTCGCCCGAGCAGTTCTTC. This chain links TRBV2 with TRBJ2-1, with a tentative D call TRBD2 (5 bases). The CDR3 totals 11 residues. V dropped 6 bases and J dropped 10 bases, with 10 bases sitting between them. Per germline, CDR1 SNHLY and CDR2 FYNNEI.

The rearrangement uses TRBV12-5 and TRBJ2-7, with TRBD1 as a possible D gene (6 bases). The ends were cut back, 5 bases at V and 2 bases at J, with 13 bases in the middle. The CDR3 spans 14 residues. The germline V gene has CDR1 LGHNT and CDR2 FRNRAP. CDR3 sequence: CASGHRDHPYEQYF. CDR3 nucleotide sequence: TGTGCTAGTGGTCACAGGGACCACCCCTACGAGCAGTACTTC.

This chain's CDR3 is CASSEPTGVAGELFF. CDR3 DNA: TGTGCCAGCAGTGAACCAACAGGGGTGGCCGGGGAGCTGTTTTTT. This rearrangement joins TRBV25-1 to TRBJ2-2, with TRBD1 identical over 7 bases. In germline, CDR1 is MGHDK, CDR2 SYGVNS. The CDR3 sequence is 15 residues long. Germline trimming cut 2 bases from V and 6 bases from J; bases unmatched to any gene: 6.

The rearrangement uses TRBV4-2 and TRBJ2-2; 8 bases match TRBD1. The CDR3 spans 16 residues. V was clipped by 1 base and J by 5 bases; unmatched bases: 6. CDR1 is LGHNA and CDR2 is YNFKEQ in the germline V gene. Here the CDR3 DNA reads TGTGCCAGCAGCCAAGCAGGGGGCGGGTGGACCGGGGAGCTGTTTTTT. Its protein is CASSQAGGGWTGELFF.

In the case of this clone: The identical CDR3 is also encoded by other nucleotide sequences in the sample. The chain joins TRBV20-1 to TRBJ1-2, with D unclear. V lost 5 bases to trimming and J lost 0 bases, with 1 base between them. The CDR3 loop spans 10 amino acids. CDR1 DFQATT and CDR2 SNEGSKA come from the germline V gene (reference sequence). CDR3 residues: CSAPNYGYTF. The CDR3 region has the DNA TGCAGTGCTCCTAACTATGGCTACACCTTC.

The chain is built from TRBV19 and TRBJ2-7; maybe TRBD1 (8 bases). The CDR3 loop spans 15 amino acids. The ends were cut back, 4 bases at V and 5 bases at J, with 18 bases in the middle. From germline, CDR1 is LNHDA and CDR2 SQIVND (reference sequence). In DNA form, the CDR3 reads TGTGCCAGTAGTACCGGGGAGGGCAGGGGGCACGAGCAGTACTTC. Its protein is CASSTGEGRGHEQYF.

The chain couples TRBV19 to TRBJ1-3; 7 bases fit TRBD1. Germline V gives CDR1 LNHDA, CDR2 SQIVND (reference sequence). The CDR3 contains 14 residues. V lost 4 bases, J lost 7 bases, and 7 bases stayed unmatched. The CDR3: CASSTLTGRNTIYF. The DNA of the CDR3 is TGTGCCAGTAGTACTCTGACAGGGCGGAACACCATATATTTT.

The V call is TRBV4-3, the J call TRBJ1-4; no reliable D call. V was shortened by 3 bases and J by 4 bases, with 15 bases between the two germline ends. The CDR3 has 16 residues. CDR1 and CDR2 from the germline V gene are LGHNA and YSLEER. CDR3 protein: CASSHLGVWGNEKLFF. The CDR3 nucleotides are TGCGCCAGCAGCCACCTGGGAGTGTGGGGTAATGAAAAACTGTTTTTT.

This chain links TRBV6-5 with TRBJ1-1, with D possibly being TRBD1 (5 bases). Per germline, CDR1 MNHEY and CDR2 SVGAGI. This CDR3 has 14 amino acids. Trimming removed 5 bases from V and 0 bases from J, with 10 bases in between. CDR3 region: CASSITGVNTEAFF. The CDR3 DNA follows: TGTGCCAGCAGTATAACAGGCGTGAACACTGAAGCTTTCTTT.

This clone was seen a single time. The rearrangement links TRBV15 to TRBJ2-1, with D unclear. Trimming shortened V by 4 bases and J by 9 bases, and 7 bases separated the two germline ends. From germline, CDR1 is LNHNV and CDR2 YYDKDF (reference sequence). This CDR3 is 11 amino acids long. Written as DNA, the CDR3 is TGTGCCACCAGCACCCACAGTGAGCAGTTCTTC. It translates to CATSTHSEQFF.

The chain carries TRBV9 and TRBJ2-7; D might be TRBD2 (6 bases). With 1 base removed from V and 5 bases from J, the gap between germline ends came to 31 bases. The CDR3 extends over 20 amino acids. Germline loops: CDR1 SGDLS, CDR2 YYNGEE. The DNA of the CDR3 is TGTGCCAGCAGCGTATACCCCCGACGGGAGCCTGGGGGGAGGCGAGACGAGCAGTACTTC. Residues: CASSVYPRREPGGRRDEQYF.

The chain links TRBV28 to TRBJ2-2; D call uncertain. The germline V and J ends were trimmed by 3 bases and 6 bases, with 8 bases remaining between them. Germline V lookup: CDR1 MDHEN, CDR2 SYDVKM. The CDR3 extends over 13 amino acids. CDR3 nucleotides: TGTGCCAGCAGTTTTTCTAAACCCGGGGAGCTGTTTTTT. This sequence encodes CASSFSKPGELFF.

The rearrangement uses TRBV19 and TRBJ2-1, with TRBD2 matching over 9 bases. The germline CDR1 and CDR2 sequences are LNHDA and SQIVND (reference sequence). The CDR3 totals 19 residues. V lost 3 bases, J lost 0 bases, and 12 bases stayed unmatched. CDR3 residues: CASSMPSISSGASYNEQFF. The DNA of the CDR3 is TGTGCCAGTAGTATGCCATCCATCTCTAGCGGGGCCTCCTACAATGAGCAGTTCTTC.

The chain has TRBV9 and TRBJ2-1; 7 bases match TRBD1. J was trimmed by 5 bases and V by 0 bases; bases with no gene match: 11. The CDR3 is 17 amino acids. Germline V gene lookup returns CDR1 SGDLS and CDR2 YYNGEE. The CDR3 is CASSVVRPGQLDNEQFF. CDR3 DNA sequence: TGTGCCAGCAGCGTAGTCCGACCGGGACAGCTCGACAATGAGCAGTTCTTC.